This TCR beta chain was profiled in a study of T cells in pancreatic ductal adenocarcinoma. This CDR3 is built from 17 residues. CDR1 and CDR2 (germline): LNHDA, SQIVND (reference sequence). Losses at the gene ends were 0 bases for V and 4 bases for J; bases not matched to a gene: 7. Libraries were prepared by immunoSEQ multiplex PCR; TCRdb keeps only in-frame clonotypes and omits some of them. The data contain more than 25,000 clones, roughly nine tenths of them singletons. Surgery without prior neoadjuvant therapy was the treatment of the selected pancreatic ductal adenocarcinoma patients. The rearrangement uses TRBV19 and TRBJ2-1; 9 positions agree with TRBD2. Sample: PBMCs. The receptor comes from a human donor with pancreatic ductal adenocarcinoma. As DNA, the CDR3 is TGTGCCAGTAGTATAGATCTTTCTAGCGGGGCTTACAATGAGCAGTTCTTC. This translates into CASSIDLSSGAYNEQFF.